Shown below are 27 T cell receptor beta chains from a single sample sequenced in a study of T cells in Graves' hyperthyroidism and ophthalmopathy. TCR beta CDR3 sequences were amplified from RNA transcripts. The HTBI set primed first-round TCR CDR3 RT-PCR. TCRdb processed the multiplex PCR reads anew with MiXCR; each CDR3 protein has one entry. Of about 350,000 distinct CDR3 sequences in the sample, approximately 14% were seen once. The sequenced sample was blood. The receptors here all came from a woman in her 30s with Graves' hyperthyroidism.

This clonotype was recorded many times. V gene TRBV12-3 or TRBV12-4 combines with J gene TRBJ1-1, with 9 positions matching TRBD1. The J segment lost 1 base and the V segment lost 6 bases, leaving 21 bases of the junction unmatched. The CDR3 is 20 amino acids. This CDR3 is CASRRLFRGQGRFPNTEAFF. The CDR3, as DNA: TGTGCCAGCAGACGTTTGTTCAGGGGACAGGGAAGATTTCCGAACACTGAAGCTTTCTTT.

V gene TRBV20-1 combines with J gene TRBJ1-1; maybe TRBD1 (5 bases). The V gene lost 5 bases and the J gene lost 1 base, with 20 bases spanning the gap. CDR1 DFQATT and CDR2 SNEGSKA come from the germline V gene (reference sequence). CDR3 size: 16 residues. The CDR3 DNA is TGCAGTGCTCCGACATTACCAAGGGACGAGAACACTGAAGCTTTCTTT. Its translation: CSAPTLPRDENTEAFF.

This clonotype occurred once. A read error may produce the germline difference seen at one junction end. The CDR3 bases are TGTGCCAGCAGATTAGCGTTTACCGGGGAGCTGTTTTTT. Its protein product is CASRLAFTGELFF. The chain has TRBV12-3 or TRBV12-4 and TRBJ2-2, with D perhaps TRBD2 (5 bases). The CDR3 consists of 13 residues.

The sample holds many counts of this clonotype. The chain combines TRBV28 with TRBJ2-2; the D gene is possibly TRBD1 (5 bases). V lost 8 bases, J lost 7 bases, and 17 bases lay in between. Germline CDR1 MDHEN, CDR2 SYDVKM. This CDR3 is 14 amino acids long. The CDR3 DNA is TGTGCCAGCGGAGTCCTGGGGCTCGGCGGGGAGCTGTTTTTT. Residues: CASGVLGLGGELFF.

This clonotype was seen at least ten times. The chain links TRBV6-1 to TRBJ1-4; D not resolved. CDR3 size: 16 residues. Deletions cut 10 bases from V and 5 bases from J, with 23 bases between. The germline CDR1 and CDR2 sequences are MNHNS and SASEGT. The CDR3 region is CATTLDGRTRNEKLFF. The CDR3 region has the DNA TGTGCCACCACCCTCGATGGACGGACGAGAAATGAAAAACTGTTTTTT.

This clonotype occurred a few times. The chain couples TRBV15 to TRBJ2-7; the match to TRBD1 covers 8 bases. This CDR3 is 15 amino acids long. J lost 1 base, V lost 3 bases, and 5 bases had no gene match. CDR1 LNHNV and CDR2 YYDKDF come from the germline V gene (reference sequence). The CDR3 loop reads CATSSDRGRSYEQYF. DNA of the CDR3: TGTGCCACCAGCAGTGACAGGGGCCGGTCCTACGAGCAGTACTTC.

As concerns this clonotype: At one end the junction does not follow the germline gene, possibly because of a read error. This rearrangement joins TRBV7-7 to TRBJ1-1, with D unclear. CDR3 length equals 13 residues. Germline-derived CDR1 and CDR2 are SSHAT and FNYEAQ (reference sequence). CDR3 coding DNA: TGTGCTAGCAGCTTAGAACGGAGCACTGAAGCTTTCTTT. This codes for CASSLERSTEAFF.

This clonotype was counted at least ten times. The chain is built from TRBV6-1 and TRBJ2-1; 16 positions match TRBD2. Trimming cost V 5 bases and J 8 bases; bases outside gene matches: 9. Germline V lookup: CDR1 MNHNS, CDR2 SASEGT. This CDR3 spans 17 amino acids. CDR3 coding DNA: TGTGCCAGCAGTTCCACGGGACTAGCGGGAGGGCGGGATGAGCAGTTCTTC. Its translation: CASSSTGLAGGRDEQFF.

The sample holds many counts of this clonotype. The chain's CDR3 is CASSSVPGVSQETQYF. CDR3 bases: TGTGCCAGCAGCTCAGTTCCCGGGGTTTCCCAAGAGACCCAGTACTTC. This chain connects TRBV12-3 or TRBV12-4 to TRBJ2-5, with D possibly being TRBD2 (5 bases). The CDR3 runs 16 residues. Trimming pared 6 bases from V and 1 base from J, leaving 18 bases between.

This clonotype has at least ten counts. The chain employs TRBV11-2 and TRBJ2-1, with D perhaps TRBD2 (6 bases). The germline V gene has CDR1 SGHAT and CDR2 FQNNGV. V was trimmed by 5 bases and J by 5 bases, leaving 10 bases between them. The CDR3 consists of 13 residues. CDR3 loop: CASSREWDNEQFF. The CDR3 DNA follows: TGTGCCAGCAGCCGGGAGTGGGACAATGAGCAGTTCTTC.

This clonotype has a count of ten or more. The rearrangement links TRBV7-2 to TRBJ1-4; 12 bases are shared with TRBD1. This CDR3 is 20 amino acids long. With 7 bases clipped from V and 2 bases from J, the junction kept 17 bases outside the gene matches. The germline V gene has CDR1 SGHTA and CDR2 FQGNSA. Written as DNA, the CDR3 is TGTGCCAGCACCAAGAAGCGGGACAGGGGGCCATCCGGTACTAATGAAAAACTGTTTTTT. It codes for CASTKKRDRGPSGTNEKLFF.

At least ten counts were recorded for this clonotype. The chain combines TRBV28 with TRBJ1-2; D remains ambiguous. Germline values: CDR1 MDHEN, CDR2 SYDVKM. With 2 bases removed from V and 2 bases from J, the gap between germline ends came to 6 bases. The CDR3 extends over 13 amino acids. CDR3 nucleotides: TGTGCCAGCAGTTTAGAAAGGAACTATGGCTACACCTTC. Translating gives CASSLERNYGYTF.

The table lists this clonotype with many counts. V and J are TRBV2 and TRBJ2-7; 10 positions match TRBD1. The germline gives CDR1 SNHLY, CDR2 FYNNEI. CDR3 size: 14 residues. V gave up 4 bases and J gave up 6 bases; unmatched junction bases: 6. CDR3 DNA sequence: TGTGCCAGCAGTGGGACAGGGGGGCGTTCCGAGCAGTACTTC. Its protein is CASSGTGGRSEQYF.

The chain recombines TRBV11-2 with TRBJ2-1; TRBD1 agrees at 11 bases. J was trimmed by 3 bases and V by 6 bases; bases with no gene match: 22. Germline loops: CDR1 SGHAT, CDR2 FQNNGV. This CDR3 has 21 amino acids. CDR3 DNA: TGTGCCAGCAGAAAAGAGGTCCGGACAGGGGGCGCGGGAAGTGGCTACAATGAGCAGTTCTTC. Translation: CASRKEVRTGGAGSGYNEQFF.

This chain connects TRBV6-1 to TRBJ2-7, with a weak D call TRBD1 (6 bases). The CDR3 is made up of 13 amino acids. Trimming removed 2 bases at V and 3 bases at J, with 8 bases between. Germline V lookup: CDR1 MNHNS, CDR2 SASEGT. The CDR3 DNA reads as TGTGCCAGCAGTGAAAACAGGGACTACGAGCAGTACTTC. Protein product: CASSENRDYEQYF.

CDR3 protein: CASTAFTGNYGYTF. CDR3 nucleotide sequence: TGTGCCAGCACAGCTTTCACGGGGAACTATGGCTACACCTTC. This chain connects TRBV5-6 to TRBJ1-2; D unclear. Trimming cost V 6 bases and J 2 bases, with 14 bases left between them. The CDR3 spans 14 residues. CDR1 SGHDT and CDR2 YYEEEE come from the germline V gene.

This clonotype was seen at least ten times. The chain combines TRBV9 with TRBJ1-5; 9 bases fit TRBD1. Germline loops: CDR1 SGDLS, CDR2 YYNGEE. The CDR3 contains 15 residues. J lost 1 base, V lost 4 bases, and 3 bases had no gene match. The CDR3: CASSPGTGSNQPQHF. The CDR3, as DNA: TGTGCCAGCAGCCCAGGGACAGGGAGCAATCAGCCCCAGCATTTT.

This clonotype was detected a few times. Possible read error: a much larger clone is one base away. The chain has TRBV6-1 and TRBJ1-1; D unresolved. This CDR3 spans 13 amino acids. Germline-derived CDR1 and CDR2 are MNHNS and SASEGT. For the CDR3, the DNA is TGTGCCAGCGGTGATCGAGACTGGGCGGAAGCTTTCTTT. Translating gives CASGDRDWAEAFF.

This clonotype was counted ten times or more. The chain recombines TRBV29-1 with TRBJ1-1; no reliable D call. CDR1 and CDR2 from the germline V gene are SQVTM and ANQGSEA. The CDR3 has 16 residues. V was clipped by 2 bases and J by 0 bases, with 16 bases between them. The CDR3 loop is CSVESWRRGVNTEAFF. The CDR3 DNA is TGCAGCGTTGAATCGTGGCGGCGCGGGGTGAACACTGAAGCTTTCTTT.

This clonotype was seen many times. This rearrangement joins TRBV12-3 or TRBV12-4 to TRBJ1-2; D possibly corresponds to TRBD1 (5 bases). The V end was cut by 5 bases, the J end by 5 bases, with 15 bases between. The CDR3 runs 14 residues. The CDR3 is CASSPSGRSYGYTF. The CDR3 bases are TGTGCCAGCAGTCCCTCAGGGAGATCTTATGGCTACACCTTC.

This clonotype was picked up a small number of times. The genes are TRBV12-3 or TRBV12-4 and TRBJ1-1, with no clear D. V was shortened by 5 bases and J by 4 bases, with 14 bases between the two germline ends. The CDR3 runs 14 residues. The CDR3 reads CASSPPPTGTEAFF. The CDR3 region has the DNA TGTGCCAGCAGTCCCCCCCCCACGGGCACTGAAGCTTTCTTT.

This clonotype was counted ten times or more. CDR3 coding DNA: TGTGCCAGCAGCCCAGCGGGACTACGGGAGCTGTTTTTT. Its protein product is CASSPAGLRELFF. The chain combines TRBV11-2 with TRBJ2-2, with 7 bases matching TRBD2. With V trimmed by 5 bases and J by 9 bases, 6 bases remained unmatched. The CDR3 loop spans 13 amino acids. The germline CDR1 and CDR2 sequences are SGHAT and FQNNGV.

V gene TRBV30 combines with J gene TRBJ2-1, with D unresolved. V shed 0 bases and J shed 5 bases, with 2 bases lying between them. There are 11 residues in the CDR3. CDR1 and CDR2 from the germline V gene are GTSNPN and SVGIG (reference sequence). CDR3 DNA sequence: TGTGCCTGGAGTGTGGACAATGAGCAGTTCTTC. Its protein is CAWSVDNEQFF.

This clonotype appeared a few times. This sequence joins TRBV20-1 and TRBJ2-7, with D perhaps matching TRBD1 (7 bases). CDR3 length equals 14 residues. Germline CDR1 is DFQATT and CDR2 is SNEGSKA (reference sequence). V gave up 3 bases and J gave up 2 bases, with 14 bases separating them. The CDR3 protein is CSASAGQNPYEQYF. The CDR3 DNA follows: TGCAGTGCTAGCGCGGGACAGAACCCCTACGAGCAGTACTTC.

The chain uses TRBV5-6 and TRBJ2-3, with a tentative D call TRBD1 (5 bases). Trimming pared 2 bases from V and 5 bases from J, leaving 15 bases between. Germline CDR1 reads SGHDT; CDR2 reads YYEEEE. CDR3 length equals 15 residues. The CDR3 coding sequence is TGTGCCAGCAGCTTTCGCACCCGACAGCGAGATACGCAGTATTTT. Amino acid sequence: CASSFRTRQRDTQYF. The whole variable domain, filled in from reference TRBV5-6 and TRBJ2-3, reads DAGVTQSPTHLIKTRGQQVTLRCSPKSGHDTVSWYQQALGQGPQFIFQYYEEEERQRGNFPDRFSGHQFPNYSSELNVNALLLGDSALYLCASSFRTRQRDTQYFGPGTRLTVL.

The chain recombines TRBV11-2 with TRBJ2-7, with 10 bases that match TRBD2. CDR3 length: 16 residues. After removal of 7 bases from V and 5 bases from J, the junction contained 14 bases not matched to a gene. CDR1 and CDR2 (germline): SGHAT, FQNNGV. CDR3 residues: CASTGYPKREGHEQYF. In nucleotides, the CDR3 is TGTGCCAGCACCGGATATCCTAAGCGGGAGGGACACGAGCAGTACTTC.

This clonotype was observed a few times. The V and J genes are TRBV18 and TRBJ2-7; no reliable D call. The CDR3 spans 14 residues. Germline V gene data show CDR1 as KGHSH and CDR2 as LQKENI. V was pared by 2 bases and J by 0 bases, with 8 bases between. CDR3 sequence: CASSPTRSSYEQYF. For the CDR3, the DNA is TGTGCCAGCTCACCAACTCGTAGCTCCTACGAGCAGTACTTC.